This T cell receptor beta chain came from a study of OX40 agonist ivuxolimab in advanced cancers. Regarding the study as a whole: A proportion of nonresponders additionally exhibited low normalized T-cell clonal expansion. The CD4+ and CD8+ T cells in the blood had expanded clonally by week 6 at 0.1 to 3.0 mg/kg. In general, CD8+ T cells held more expanded clones than CD4+ did, on average.

V was pared by 6 bases and J by 9 bases, with 9 bases of the junction left unmatched. Germline CDR1 SGHVS, CDR2 FQNEAQ. The CDR3 is 15 residues long. Assay: immunoSEQ multiplex PCR; the TCRdb copy retains only in-frame clones and omits some. Altogether some 77,000 clones are present, around 87% being singletons, with the ten largest covering approximately 0.99%. To note about this clone: Its antigen remains unknown.

V gene TRBV7-8 combines with J gene TRBJ2-1, with 12 bases aligning to TRBD2. This TCR was sampled from an adult with an advanced solid tumor such as melanoma, head and neck, liver or kidney cancer. The sample here was CD4+ or CD8+ T cells sorted from blood, taken in a trial of the OX40 agonist ivuxolimab. The CDR3 region has the DNA TGTGCCAGCAGACGTGGACTAGCGGGGTCCTTTGAGCAGTTCTTC. Its translation is CASRRGLAGSFEQFF.